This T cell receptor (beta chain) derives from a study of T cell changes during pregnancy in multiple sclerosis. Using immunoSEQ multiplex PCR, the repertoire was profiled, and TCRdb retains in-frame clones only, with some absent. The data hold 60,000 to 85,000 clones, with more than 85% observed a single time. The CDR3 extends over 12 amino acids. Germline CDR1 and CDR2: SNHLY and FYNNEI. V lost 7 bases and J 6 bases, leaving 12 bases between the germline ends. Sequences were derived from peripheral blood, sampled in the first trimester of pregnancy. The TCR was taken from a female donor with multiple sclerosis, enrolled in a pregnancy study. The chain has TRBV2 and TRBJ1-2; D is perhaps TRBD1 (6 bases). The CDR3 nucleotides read TGTGCCAGCATGGGGGCGCGGGATGGCTACACCTTC. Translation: CASMGARDGYTF.